This entry lists 14 T cell receptor beta chains sequenced from one sample in a study of siplizumab effects on memory and regulatory T cells. Only in-frame clones appear in the TCRdb table, and some are missing; sequencing was by immunoSEQ multiplex PCR. The sample shows some 99,000 clones, roughly nine tenths of them seen only once. The sequenced sample was Tregs sorted from blood. These TCRs come from a human donor in good health.

V and J are TRBV4-1 and TRBJ1-2; 9 nucleotides align to TRBD1. V was pared by 5 bases and J by 7 bases, with 5 bases of the junction left unmatched. CDR3 length: 13 amino acids. Germline V gene data show CDR1 as MGHRA and CDR2 as YSYEKL. The CDR3 is CASSVLTGGGYTF. The CDR3, as DNA: TGCGCCAGCAGCGTCCTGACAGGGGGTGGCTACACCTTC.

A few counts support this clone. The genes are TRBV12-5 and TRBJ2-3; tentative D call: TRBD1 (6 bases). CDR1 is LGHNT, CDR2 FRNRAP, per germline. The V end was cut by 4 bases, the J end by 6 bases, with 17 bases between. The CDR3 length is 15 residues. DNA of the CDR3: TGTGCTAGTGGTTCCCTACAGGGCCCAAGGGATACGCAGTATTTT. Protein sequence: CASGSLQGPRDTQYF.

The chain recombines TRBV2 with TRBJ2-1; a weak D match, TRBD2 (7 bases). The germline gives CDR1 SNHLY, CDR2 FYNNEI. V lost 8 bases and J lost 9, with 26 bases in between. There are 16 residues in the CDR3. Here the CDR3 reads CASVRAGHSSASEQFF. The CDR3 region has the DNA TGTGCCAGCGTGCGAGCGGGACATTCCTCGGCATCTGAGCAGTTCTTC.

In its sample, this clone was seen once. The chain joins TRBV18 to TRBJ1-1; D is perhaps TRBD1 (5 bases). V shed 1 base and J shed 5 bases, with 14 bases lying between them. Germline V gene data show CDR1 as KGHSH and CDR2 as LQKENI. The CDR3 loop spans 15 amino acids. The CDR3 DNA is TGTGCCAGCTCACCACGGGTAGGGGATAATACTGAAGCTTTCTTT. Translating it yields CASSPRVGDNTEAFF.

The chain has TRBV5-1 and TRBJ2-7, with D possibly being TRBD2 (5 bases). The germline CDR1 and CDR2 sequences are SGHRS and YFSETQ. The CDR3 consists of 15 residues. Trimming removed 4 bases from V and 2 bases from J, with 16 bases in between. CDR3 bases: TGCGCCAGCAGCCCATTCCTTCAGCGGACCTACGAGCAGTACTTC. The encoded protein is CASSPFLQRTYEQYF.

The chain couples TRBV10-3 to TRBJ2-1; TRBD2 matches 13 bases. V shed 6 bases, J shed 10 bases, and the junction held 12 bases outside the gene matches. Germline values: CDR1 ENHRY, CDR2 SYGVKD. This CDR3 contains 16 residues. The CDR3 nucleotides are TGTGCCATCAGCCGGACTAGCGGGAGCGTTTTTCGCGAGCAGTTCTTC. The encoded protein is CAISRTSGSVFREQFF.

The chain joins TRBV19 to TRBJ2-7; a weak D match, TRBD1 (5 bases). CDR1 is LNHDA and CDR2 is SQIVND in the germline V gene (reference sequence). The V end was cut by 1 base, the J end by 3 bases, with 13 bases between. This CDR3 is built from 15 residues. CDR3 sequence reads: CASSIGAGPLYEQYF. The CDR3 coding sequence is TGTGCCAGTAGTATAGGGGCAGGGCCCCTCTACGAGCAGTACTTC. The whole variable domain, filled in from reference TRBV19 and TRBJ2-7, reads DGGITQSPKYLFRKEGQNVTLSCEQNLNHDAMYWYRQDPGQGLRLIYYSQIVNDFQKGDIAEGYSVSREKKESFPLTVTSAQKNPTAFYLCASSIGAGPLYEQYFGPGTRLTVT.

This clone appeared once. This rearrangement joins TRBV2 to TRBJ1-2; D uncertain. Germline CDR1 SNHLY, CDR2 FYNNEI. Trimming stripped 5 bases from V and 0 bases from J, with 10 bases between. The CDR3 has 14 residues. CDR3 nucleotide sequence: TGTGCCAGCAGTCGCGGACTTACTAACTATGGCTACACCTTC. Translated: CASSRGLTNYGYTF.

The rearrangement links TRBV5-1 to TRBJ2-7; 7 nucleotides agree with TRBD2. The CDR3 is made up of 17 amino acids. The trim removed 0 bases at V and 5 bases at J, leaving 14 bases unmatched. In germline, CDR1 is SGHRS, CDR2 YFSETQ. This CDR3 is CASSLAHLSASGDEQYF. CDR3 nucleotide sequence: TGCGCCAGCAGCTTGGCCCATCTTTCGGCCAGCGGGGACGAGCAGTACTTC. Drawing the rest from reference TRBV5-1 and TRBJ2-7, the complete variable domain is KAGVTQTPRYLIKTRGQQVTLSCSPISGHRSVSWYQQTPGQGLQFLFEYFSETQRNKGNFPGRFSGRQFSNSRSEMNVSTLELGDSALYLCASSLAHLSASGDEQYFGPGTRLTVT.

The chain is built from TRBV2 and TRBJ1-5; D unresolved. Germline V CDR1 and CDR2: SNHLY, FYNNEI. V gave up 6 bases and J gave up 7 bases, with 16 bases separating them. The length of the CDR3 is 14 residues. CDR3 nucleotide sequence: TGTGCCAGCAGGTTTGGCTCCATTGTCCAGCCCCAGCATTTT. This codes for CASRFGSIVQPQHF.

The CDR3 nucleotides are TGTGCCAGTAGTCTCACCGGGACCATTGGGGAAAAACTGTTTTTT. Amino acids: CASSLTGTIGEKLFF. This chain links TRBV19 with TRBJ1-4; TRBD1 might be the D (5 bases). CDR1 is LNHDA and CDR2 is SQIVND in the germline V gene (reference sequence). The V gene lost 5 bases and the J gene lost 8 bases, with 18 bases spanning the gap. This CDR3 contains 15 residues.

V is TRBV15 and J is TRBJ2-5, with D unclear. Trimming removed 0 bases at V and 4 bases at J, with 3 bases between. CDR3 length equals 12 residues. The germline V gene encodes CDR1 LNHNV and CDR2 YYDKDF (reference sequence). The CDR3 protein is CATSRDGETQYF. In nucleotides, the CDR3 is TGTGCCACCAGCAGAGACGGAGAGACCCAGTACTTC.

Concerning this clone itself: The same CDR3 arises from other DNA sequences in this sample as well. J is TRBJ2-3 and V is TRBV7-9; D is perhaps TRBD1 (6 bases). Between the trimmed V and J ends, which lost 1 base and 6 bases, there was a span of 8 bases. CDR1 SEHNR and CDR2 FQNEAQ come from the germline V gene (reference sequence). The CDR3 contains 13 residues. Written as DNA, the CDR3 is TGTGCCAGCAGCTTAGACAGGGCGGATACGCAGTATTTT. It encodes CASSLDRADTQYF.

The chain joins TRBV7-6 to TRBJ2-1, with 10 nucleotides matching TRBD1. After removal of 4 bases from V and 8 bases from J, the junction contained 14 bases not matched to a gene. This CDR3 spans 17 amino acids. From germline, CDR1 is SGHVS and CDR2 FNYEAQ. CDR3 region: CASSSGGGTGDSYEQFF. The CDR3 DNA reads TGTGCCAGCAGCTCCGGTGGAGGGACAGGGGATAGCTATGAGCAGTTCTTC.